The clone carrying this T cell receptor beta chain has at least ten counts. Antigen unknown. The record originates from a study of Graves' ophthalmopathy and Graves' hyperthyroidism. General study points: With a specificity of around 72% and a sensitivity of 60% to 71%, the model predicted ophthalmopathy progression.

The germline V gene encodes CDR1 MNHEY and CDR2 SVGEGT. V was pared by 2 bases and J by 8 bases, with 4 bases between. The CDR3 runs to 12 residues. Moderate-to-severe activity, CAS at least 3, NOSPECS at least 4 and duration under 3 months characterized donors with ophthalmopathy. Certain patients, namely those with other autoimmune diseases, uncontrolled infections, pregnancy or lactation, were excluded. Over 9.5 ml of fresh blood yielded the PBMCs by density gradient. Amplified TCR beta CDR3 regions were obtained using RNA transcripts as template. RT-PCR in the first round used HTBI primers; a second-round multiplex PCR followed. From the multiplex PCR reads, TCRdb called clonotypes with MiXCR, one entry per CDR3 protein. Of fewer than 600,000 distinct CDR3 sequences listed, approximately 15% are singletons.

Sequenced: blood. The chain uses TRBV6-2 or TRBV6-3 and TRBJ1-6; no firm D call. The sequence came from a woman aged 25 to 39 with Graves' ophthalmopathy. This CDR3 reads CASSYADSPLHF. Written as DNA, the CDR3 is TGTGCCAGCAGTTACGCCGATTCACCCCTCCACTTT.